The rows below give T cell receptor beta chains drawn from one sample of a study of CD8+CD57+ T cells in acquired aplastic anemia. MiXCR was run by TCRdb on the reads, yielding one entry per CDR3 protein. The sample contains roughly 240,000 distinct CDR3 sequences, roughly half of which appear only once. Sequencing input: sorted CD4+, CD8+, or CD8+CD57+ T cells (not recorded which) from PBMCs. All receptors derive from a human donor with aplastic anemia. Each CDR3 is given with its conserved first and last residue. Fields, in order: clone size, V gene, J gene, D gene, CDR3 protein, CDR3 DNA. D genes are given only for firm matches. Clone size is given for some rows only: seen once, a few or many times, or a class if the clone is expanded.

clone size: many; V gene: TRBV9; J gene: TRBJ1-1; D gene: NA; CDR3 protein: CASSVAPRGGAEAFF; CDR3 DNA: TGTGCCAGCAGCGTAGCTCCCCGGGGTGGGGCTGAAGCTTTCTTT
clone size: NA; V gene: TRBV9; J gene: TRBJ2-1; D gene: TRBD2; CDR3 protein: CASSVPSDPGLGRNEQFF; CDR3 DNA: TGTGCCAGCAGCGTTCCGAGTGACCCGGGACTAGGTAGGAATGAGCAGTTCTTC
clone size: NA; V gene: TRBV7-9; J gene: TRBJ1-5; D gene: NA; CDR3 protein: CASSLGGSTEQETQHF; CDR3 DNA: TGTGCCAGCAGCTTAGGAGGGTCGACGGAGCAAGAGACCCAGCATTTT
clone size: NA; V gene: TRBV9; J gene: TRBJ1-6; D gene: NA; CDR3 protein: CASNDRSGSYNSPLHF; CDR3 DNA: TGTGCCAGCAACGACAGGTCCGGCTCCTATAATTCACCCCTCCACTTT
clone size: many; V gene: TRBV6-1; J gene: TRBJ2-1; D gene: TRBD1; CDR3 protein: CASSDEAGGNNEQFF; CDR3 DNA: TGTGCCAGCAGTGACGAGGCAGGGGGAAACAATGAGCAGTTCTTC
clone size: NA; V gene: TRBV20-1; J gene: TRBJ2-1; D gene: TRBD1; CDR3 protein: CSPHRGSLSNEQFF; CDR3 DNA: TGCAGTCCTCACAGGGGATCCTTGTCCAATGAGCAGTTCTTC
clone size: many; V gene: TRBV2; J gene: TRBJ1-1; D gene: TRBD1; CDR3 protein: CASNRDREAFF; CDR3 DNA: TGTGCCAGCAATAGGGACAGAGAAGCTTTCTTT
clone size: NA; V gene: TRBV24-1; J gene: TRBJ1-3; D gene: TRBD1; CDR3 protein: CATSDGTASSGNTIYF; CDR3 DNA: TGTGCCACCAGTGATGGGACAGCGAGCTCTGGAAACACCATATATTTT
clone size: many; V gene: TRBV15; J gene: TRBJ2-3; D gene: NA; CDR3 protein: CATGSRPQYF; CDR3 DNA: TGTGCCACCGGGAGCCGGCCGCAGTATTTT
clone size: NA; V gene: TRBV15; J gene: TRBJ2-7; D gene: TRBD1; CDR3 protein: CATSIGQGYEQYF; CDR3 DNA: TGTGCCACCAGCATCGGACAGGGCTACGAGCAGTACTTC
clone size: many; V gene: TRBV29-1; J gene: TRBJ1-3; D gene: NA; CDR3 protein: CSVEAGTARGNTIYF; CDR3 DNA: TGCAGCGTTGAAGCCGGGACCGCCAGAGGAAACACCATATATTTT
clone size: NA; V gene: TRBV19; J gene: TRBJ2-7; D gene: TRBD1; CDR3 protein: CASRDHYDRVPYEQYF; CDR3 DNA: TGTGCCAGTAGGGACCATTACGACAGGGTCCCCTACGAGCAGTACTTC
clone size: many; V gene: TRBV5-8; J gene: TRBJ2-5; D gene: NA; CDR3 protein: CASSLGWGGQETQYF; CDR3 DNA: TGTGCCAGCAGCTTGGGGTGGGGGGGCCAGGAGACCCAGTACTTC
clone size: NA; V gene: TRBV2; J gene: TRBJ1-6; D gene: NA; CDR3 protein: CASSVVRDALHF; CDR3 DNA: TGTGCCAGCAGTGTGGTTCGGGACGCCCTCCACTTT
clone size: NA; V gene: TRBV2; J gene: TRBJ2-1; D gene: TRBD2; CDR3 protein: CASSETGTISYNEQFF; CDR3 DNA: TGTGCCAGCAGTGAAACCGGGACTATAAGTTACAATGAGCAGTTCTTT
clone size: few; V gene: TRBV20-1; J gene: TRBJ2-2; D gene: NA; CDR3 protein: CSARKYRVESGELFF; CDR3 DNA: TGCAGTGCTAGAAAGTACAGGGTAGAATCCGGGGAGCTGTTTTTT
clone size: few; V gene: TRBV25-1; J gene: TRBJ1-5; D gene: TRBD1; CDR3 protein: CASMGQDSNQPQHF; CDR3 DNA: TGTGCCAGCATGGGACAGGATAGCAATCAGCCCCAGCATTTT
clone size: NA; V gene: TRBV19; J gene: TRBJ1-1; D gene: NA; CDR3 protein: CASKIGWDTEAFF; CDR3 DNA: TGTGCCAGCAAGATCGGGTGGGACACTGAAGCTTTCTTT
clone size: many; V gene: TRBV7-9; J gene: TRBJ2-7; D gene: TRBD2; CDR3 protein: CASSSGLAGVGYEQYF; CDR3 DNA: TGTGCCAGCAGCTCGGGACTAGCGGGAGTAGGGTACGAGCAGTACTTC
clone size: NA; V gene: TRBV27; J gene: TRBJ2-3; D gene: NA; CDR3 protein: CASGLRSTDTQYF; CDR3 DNA: TGTGCGAGCGGTTTGCGTAGCACAGATACGCAGTATTTT
clone size: few; V gene: TRBV19; J gene: TRBJ1-1; D gene: TRBD1; CDR3 protein: CASRMDRDEAFF; CDR3 DNA: TGTGCCAGCCGCATGGACAGGGATGAAGCTTTCTTT
clone size: many; V gene: TRBV2; J gene: TRBJ1-5; D gene: TRBD1; CDR3 protein: CASFRDSAESSNQPQHF; CDR3 DNA: TGTGCCAGCTTCAGGGACAGTGCAGAGAGTAGCAATCAGCCCCAGCATTTT